The clone carrying this T cell receptor beta chain was counted once. These data are taken from a study of blood T cell repertoires in COVID-19. Study-level background: From T cells, B-cell-depleted T cells, or PBMCs came the material, which was cDNA or gDNA.

Sequenced by immunoSEQ multiplex PCR; TCRdb stores in-frame clones only, minus some. The sample lists roughly 200,000 clones, roughly four fifths seen once, with 4% to 6% in the top ten. The CDR3 has 11 amino acids. Trimming left V 4 bases short and J 12 bases short, with 12 bases between. Germline loops: CDR1 MNHEY, CDR2 SVGAGI. Sequencing input: peripheral blood. The chain employs TRBV6-5 and TRBJ1-1; maybe TRBD1 (6 bases). The sequence was collected from a woman aged 65 to 85 with active or convalescent COVID-19. The CDR3 DNA reads TGTGCCAGCAGTTCTTTGGACAGACCTTTCTTT. As protein: CASSSLDRPFF.